This T cell receptor beta chain emerged from a study of blood T cell repertoires in COVID-19 (dated by TCRdb to 2020 to 2021). About the full investigation: Samples covering the acute and convalescent phases of COVID-19 were provided by collaborators in the United States, Italy and Spain. Samples were obtained from the ongoing ImmuneRACE study (first 160 participants) and from roughly 1,300 subjects provided by 6 global collaborators. The repertoires were released in a freely available public database meant as a resource for research on the immune response to SARS-CoV-2. Subjects who had been exposed to COVID-19, were actively infected with it, or had recovered from it provided the deeply sampled blood TCRbeta repertoires that made up the dataset. HLA class I and class II types, where available, came from metadata supplied by the sample provider rather than from assay-based typing. The prospective study material was composed of cDNA or gDNA derived from T cells, B-cell-depleted T cells, or PBMCs. Nearly every sample came with metadata listing a de-identified subject ID, COVID-19 status, age in years and sex. Broader findings and caveats from the paper: The quantity of clinical and demographic metadata differed by source and by participant and was supplied without curation.

As to this clone: Its recognized antigen is unknown. No much larger clonotype is one base removed from it; base qualities were not supplied.

There are 16 amino acids in the CDR3, from cysteine to phenylalanine inclusive. CDR3 DNA is the only sequence kept; it has 48 bases, read in frame from the first base. V is pared back by 2 bases and J by 4 bases, with 14 bases lying between the germline termini. Based on the germline V gene (reference sequence), the CDR1 and CDR2 sequences are PRHDT and FYEKMQ. TCRbeta CDR3 regions were amplified from genomic DNA by means of the immunoSEQ Assay, a bias-controlled multiplex PCR. On the study's bioinformatics: The number of nucleated cells in each sample was estimated from the amplification of reference gene primers within the assay. To quantify the absolute abundance of each unique TCRbeta CDR3 rearrangement, sequence reads were collapsed and filtered. For each sample, productive Simpson clonality was calculated by taking the square root of Simpson's diversity index across productive rearrangements. TCRdb mirrors the immuneACCESS table, restricted to in-frame sequences. Some clones are absent from its copies; in checked studies, under half trace to an unresolved V gene, and the reason for the others is unknown. That table gives V, J and clone size, and the DNA gave D and trimming. This sample is represented by over 100,000 clones; 80% to 90% of them were singletons. Around 16% of the sample lies in the top ten.

Collaborating institutions collected whole blood in K2EDTA tubes following their own protocols. For TCRbeta analysis, collaborator samples were shipped as frozen whole blood, as isolated PBMCs, or as DNA extracted from either sample type. The clonotype comes from a man aged 50-60 years with acute or convalescent COVID-19. The rearranged chain carries TRBV13 and TRBJ2-2, with a weak D call of TRBD2 (7 bases match). Input material: peripheral blood. The DNA sequence reads TGTGCCAGCAGCTTAATGGCGGGGGCGAGCACCGGGGAGCTGTTTTTT. Translated, this is CASSLMAGASTGELFF.